This T cell receptor (beta chain) appears in the sequencing data of a study of control samples from healthy donors and cancer patients. Profiled with immunoSEQ multiplex PCR; TCRdb holds only in-frame clones, not every one. The sample gives roughly 80,000 clones, roughly 86% of which show up once; 5.5% is in the top ten. The receptor's source is a man between 50 and 59 years old in good health. The sample consisted of blood.

CDR3 bases: TGTGCCTGGCAAGGGGAAATGGACTATGGCTACACCTTC. Translating gives CAWQGEMDYGYTF. V usage is TRBV30 and J usage is TRBJ1-2; D perhaps matches TRBD1 (5 bases). V gave up 5 bases and J gave up 3 bases, with 13 bases separating them. CDR1 and CDR2 (germline): GTSNPN, SVGIG (reference sequence). The CDR3 has 13 amino acids.